These T cell receptor beta chains were read from a single sample in a study of cytomegalovirus exposure and HLA in healthy donors. Measured with immunoSEQ multiplex PCR; TCRdb has only the in-frame clones, and not every one. This sample has tens of thousands of clones; about 67% occur once, and the top ten carry over 9.5%. Sequenced input: PBMCs. The receptors come from a human donor in good health. The CDR3 runs from the conserved cysteine through the conserved F or W. The order of the fields is clone size, V gene, CDR3 length, J gene, CDR3 protein. Not all rows give a size; the values are once, few, many and, for expanded clones, a class.

abundance: once; v_gene: TRBV27; len: 15; j_gene: TRBJ1-2; CDR3aa: CASSPHPDRGYGYTF
abundance: -; v_gene: TRBV9; len: 14; j_gene: TRBJ2-2; CDR3aa: CASSGTSEPGELFF
abundance: -; v_gene: TRBV4-1; len: 16; j_gene: TRBJ2-7; CDR3aa: CASSQDSGRTSYEQYF
abundance: -; v_gene: TRBV19; len: 15; j_gene: TRBJ1-1; CDR3aa: CASSIIQGAQTEAFF
abundance: -; v_gene: TRBV19; len: 15; j_gene: TRBJ2-3; CDR3aa: CASNRGLSSTDTQYF
abundance: -; v_gene: TRBV29-1; len: 13; j_gene: TRBJ2-5; CDR3aa: CSVDQRGTETQYF
abundance: few; v_gene: TRBV7-9; len: 14; j_gene: TRBJ1-1; CDR3aa: CASSLGQMNTEAFF
abundance: -; v_gene: TRBV7-9; len: 13; j_gene: TRBJ1-1; CDR3aa: CASSLGAGGEAFF
abundance: -; v_gene: TRBV5-4; len: 12; j_gene: TRBJ2-7; CDR3aa: CASSLPQSEQYF
abundance: -; v_gene: TRBV6-5; len: 11; j_gene: TRBJ2-7; CDR3aa: CASTDRGEQYF
abundance: -; v_gene: TRBV4-1; len: 18; j_gene: TRBJ2-6; CDR3aa: CASSPTSGPPSGANVLTF
abundance: few; v_gene: TRBV4-1; len: 16; j_gene: TRBJ2-4; CDR3aa: CASSQEGAGGADIQYF
abundance: -; v_gene: TRBV2; len: 13; j_gene: TRBJ1-5; CDR3aa: CASSGREFQPQHF
abundance: -; v_gene: TRBV5-6; len: 15; j_gene: TRBJ1-1; CDR3aa: CASSLYGTGNTEAFF
abundance: -; v_gene: TRBV28; len: 15; j_gene: TRBJ1-1; CDR3aa: CASTTPRGVNTEAFF
abundance: -; v_gene: TRBV30; len: 17; j_gene: TRBJ1-5; CDR3aa: CAWSPGQGLSLEQPQHF
abundance: -; v_gene: TRBV4-1; len: 14; j_gene: TRBJ2-7; CDR3aa: CASSQVIQSYEQYF
abundance: -; v_gene: TRBV6-5; len: 15; j_gene: TRBJ1-1; CDR3aa: CASSSSTGEGTEAFF
abundance: few; v_gene: TRBV5-1; len: 16; j_gene: TRBJ2-1; CDR3aa: CASSRTSGSHYNEQFF
abundance: few; v_gene: TRBV29-1; len: 13; j_gene: TRBJ2-7; CDR3aa: CSVADRWNYEQYF
abundance: -; v_gene: TRBV7-9; len: 14; j_gene: TRBJ2-7; CDR3aa: CSSSLARDWYEQYF
abundance: -; v_gene: TRBV7-8; len: 15; j_gene: TRBJ2-7; CDR3aa: CASSRLSGRGDEQYF
abundance: -; v_gene: TRBV30; len: 15; j_gene: TRBJ2-2; CDR3aa: CAWRHGRQGVGELFF
abundance: -; v_gene: TRBV5-1; len: 18; j_gene: TRBJ2-6; CDR3aa: CASSFRGIILSGANVLTF
abundance: -; v_gene: TRBV27; len: 14; j_gene: TRBJ2-7; CDR3aa: CASSLGDYPNEQYF
abundance: -; v_gene: TRBV5-1; len: 13; j_gene: TRBJ1-2; CDR3aa: CASSLMGGDGYTF
abundance: few; v_gene: TRBV6-5; len: 14; j_gene: TRBJ1-1; CDR3aa: CASSYVSSGTEAFF
abundance: -; v_gene: TRBV29-1; len: 11; j_gene: -; CDR3aa: CSVETGVEQYF
abundance: -; v_gene: TRBV7-2; len: 16; j_gene: TRBJ2-5; CDR3aa: CASSPRSSGLRETQYF
abundance: -; v_gene: TRBV6-1; len: 16; j_gene: TRBJ1-4; CDR3aa: CASSEYWGRANEKLFF
abundance: -; v_gene: TRBV5-1; len: 15; j_gene: TRBJ2-7; CDR3aa: CASSLGRASSYEQYF
abundance: -; v_gene: TRBV11-3; len: 15; j_gene: TRBJ2-3; CDR3aa: CASSSWTGITDTQYF
abundance: -; v_gene: TRBV5-1; len: 14; j_gene: TRBJ1-2; CDR3aa: CASSLKGTGDGYTF
abundance: -; v_gene: TRBV7-9; len: 13; j_gene: TRBJ2-3; CDR3aa: CASSLMSTDTQYF
abundance: -; v_gene: TRBV7-9; len: 16; j_gene: TRBJ1-5; CDR3aa: CASSLGTGALNQPQHF
abundance: -; v_gene: TRBV5-4; len: 13; j_gene: TRBJ1-3; CDR3aa: CASSRDRENTIYF
abundance: -; v_gene: TRBV5-6; len: 12; j_gene: TRBJ1-1; CDR3aa: CASSLGTLEAFF
abundance: -; v_gene: TRBV19; len: 13; j_gene: TRBJ2-1; CDR3aa: CASGTEVYNEQFF
abundance: once; v_gene: TRBV19; len: 18; j_gene: TRBJ2-5; CDR3aa: CASSMSGTSGLRGETQYF
abundance: once; v_gene: TRBV5-1; len: 14; j_gene: TRBJ2-7; CDR3aa: CASSLGQGKYEQYF
abundance: -; v_gene: TRBV5-1; len: 19; j_gene: TRBJ1-4; CDR3aa: CASSVLVSGTGSTNEKLFF
abundance: -; v_gene: TRBV14; len: 15; j_gene: TRBJ1-2; CDR3aa: CASSPQQGGLGGYTF
abundance: -; v_gene: TRBV10-3; len: 14; j_gene: TRBJ2-5; CDR3aa: CAVGTSGIGETQYF
abundance: -; v_gene: TRBV7-3; len: 17; j_gene: TRBJ1-1; CDR3aa: CASSSPSGTVMNTEAFF
abundance: -; v_gene: TRBV28; len: 13; j_gene: TRBJ2-7; CDR3aa: CASTTGGVYEQYF
abundance: -; v_gene: TRBV28; len: 14; j_gene: TRBJ1-4; CDR3aa: CASSFGGFPEKLFF
abundance: -; v_gene: TRBV7-8; len: 13; j_gene: TRBJ1-5; CDR3aa: CASRQGSNQPQHF
abundance: -; v_gene: TRBV28; len: 15; j_gene: TRBJ2-3; CDR3aa: CASRRALAQTDTQYF
abundance: -; v_gene: TRBV7-9; len: 13; j_gene: TRBJ1-1; CDR3aa: CASSPQGDTEAFF
abundance: -; v_gene: TRBV29-1; len: 15; j_gene: TRBJ2-1; CDR3aa: CSVALAGVDYNEQFF
abundance: few; v_gene: TRBV5-1; len: 15; j_gene: TRBJ2-1; CDR3aa: CASSLVSRISNEQFF
abundance: few; v_gene: TRBV27; len: 17; j_gene: TRBJ1-2; CDR3aa: CASSLSGGGGAGYGYTF
abundance: once; v_gene: TRBV7-8; len: 15; j_gene: TRBJ2-7; CDR3aa: CASSLKKKGAYEQYF
abundance: -; v_gene: TRBV27; len: 14; j_gene: TRBJ2-7; CDR3aa: CASSLGTAKYEQYF
abundance: -; v_gene: TRBV28; len: 16; j_gene: TRBJ1-5; CDR3aa: CASSWGDRGRNQPQHF
abundance: -; v_gene: TRBV27; len: 12; j_gene: TRBJ2-3; CDR3aa: CARPRGTDTQYF
abundance: few; v_gene: TRBV13; len: 10; j_gene: TRBJ1-1; CDR3aa: CASSAWEAFF
abundance: -; v_gene: TRBV12-5; len: 15; j_gene: TRBJ2-5; CDR3aa: CASGFPSTLQETQYF
abundance: few; v_gene: TRBV28; len: 16; j_gene: TRBJ1-1; CDR3aa: CASSLGVYGTGSEAFF